This TCR beta chain was identified in a study of T cell responses to AZD1222 COVID-19 vaccine. Overall study findings and caveats: Of the AZD1222 recipients, only 6 or 7 were seropositive at baseline.

This clone came up once. Its antigen is not known. The V gene end was trimmed by 4 bases and the J gene end by 6 bases; junction bases not matched to a gene: 12. The CDR3 has 17 amino acids. Germline CDR1 and CDR2: SGHTA and FQGNSA. Sequenced by immunoSEQ multiplex PCR; TCRdb stores in-frame clones only, minus some. Of around 76,000 clones listed, about 83% were seen once; the top ten hold more than 8.5%. The starting material was peripheral blood, obtained on day 0 of AZD1222 vaccination. The clonotype was recovered from an adult in good health. The chain recombines TRBV7-2 with TRBJ2-2, with TRBD1 matching over 9 bases. The CDR3 DNA reads TGTGCCAGCAGCTACGGGTCGGGACAGGGCGTTTCCGGGGAGCTGTTTTTT. It is translated as CASSYGSGQGVSGELFF.